The entry below gives a single TCR beta chain sequence along with its context. The antigen is unknown. Measured with immunoSEQ multiplex PCR; TCRdb has only the in-frame clones, and not every one. The sample lists 90,000 or so clones, under 95% occurring once. This entry comes from a study of OX40 agonist ivuxolimab in advanced cancers. Individuals having autoimmune disease history or systemic immunosuppression were not enrolled. With baseline, cycle 4 day 1, and cycle 7 day 1 as timepoints, blood was sampled. Germline-derived CDR1 and CDR2 are MDHEN and SYDVKM. V was cut by 6 bases and J by 9 bases, with 27 bases left in between. The CDR3 covers 17 residues. General study results and limits: The study did not work out the antigen specificity of the expanded peripheral T cells.

The source was CD4+ or CD8+ T cells sorted from blood, collected in a trial of the OX40 agonist ivuxolimab. The J gene is TRBJ1-5, the V gene TRBV28; weak D call: TRBD1 (6 bases). The TCR comes from an adult with an advanced solid tumor such as melanoma, head and neck, liver or kidney cancer. CDR3 sequence reads: CASRTDRGRLGGLPQHF. The CDR3, as DNA: TGTGCCAGCAGGACGGACCGGGGGCGATTGGGCGGTCTGCCCCAGCATTTT. The variable domain in full, completed from reference TRBV28 and TRBJ1-5, reads DVKVTQSSRYLVKRTGEKVFLECVQDMDHENMFWYRQDPGLGLRLIYFSYDVKMKEKGDIPEGYSVSREKKERFSLILESASTNQTSMYLCASRTDRGRLGGLPQHFGDGTRLSIL.